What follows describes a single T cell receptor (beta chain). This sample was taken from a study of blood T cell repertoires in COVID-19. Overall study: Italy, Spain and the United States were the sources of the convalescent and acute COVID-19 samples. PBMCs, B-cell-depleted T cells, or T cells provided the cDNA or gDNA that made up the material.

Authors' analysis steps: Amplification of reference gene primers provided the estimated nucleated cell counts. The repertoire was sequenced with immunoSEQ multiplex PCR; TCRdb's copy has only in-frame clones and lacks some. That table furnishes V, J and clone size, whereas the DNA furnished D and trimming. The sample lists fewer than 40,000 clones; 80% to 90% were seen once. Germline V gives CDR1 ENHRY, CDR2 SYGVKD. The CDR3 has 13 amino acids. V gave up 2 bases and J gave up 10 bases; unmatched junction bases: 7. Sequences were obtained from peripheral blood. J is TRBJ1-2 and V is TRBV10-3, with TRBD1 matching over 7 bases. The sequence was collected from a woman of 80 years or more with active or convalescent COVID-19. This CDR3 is CAISEVGGLFYTF. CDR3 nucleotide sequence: TGTGCCATCAGTGAGGTAGGGGGCCTCTTCTACACCTTC.